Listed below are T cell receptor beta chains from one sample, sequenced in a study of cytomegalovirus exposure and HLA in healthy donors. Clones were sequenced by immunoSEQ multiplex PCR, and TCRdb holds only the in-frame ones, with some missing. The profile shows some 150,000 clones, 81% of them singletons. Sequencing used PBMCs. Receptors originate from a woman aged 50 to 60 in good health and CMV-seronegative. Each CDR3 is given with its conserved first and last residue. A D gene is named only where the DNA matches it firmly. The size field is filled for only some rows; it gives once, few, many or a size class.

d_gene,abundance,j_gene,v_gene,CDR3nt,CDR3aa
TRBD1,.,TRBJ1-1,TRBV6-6,TGTGCCAGCAGTCAACAGGGGTCCAGAGCTTTCTTT,CASSQQGSRAFF
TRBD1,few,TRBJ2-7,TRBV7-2,TGTGCCAGCAGCTTAAGGGACAGCTACGAGCAGTACTTC,CASSLRDSYEQYF
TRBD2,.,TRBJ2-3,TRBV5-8,TGTGCCAGCAGCTTGGCCGGGACTAGCGGGAGCACAGATACGCAGTATTTT,CASSLAGTSGSTDTQYF
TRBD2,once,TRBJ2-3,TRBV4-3,TGCGCCAGCAGCCAAGCGGGTAGCGGGGCTAGCACAGATACGCAGTATTTT,CASSQAGSGASTDTQYF
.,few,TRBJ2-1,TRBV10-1,TGCGCCAGCAGGAGTGTCAACGGTGAGCAGTTCTTC,CASRSVNGEQFF
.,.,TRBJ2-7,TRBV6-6,TGTGCCAGCAACGGGGGGCTGACTCCCTACGAGCAGTACTTC,CASNGGLTPYEQYF
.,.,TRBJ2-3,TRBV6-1,TGTGCCAGCAGAGAGTCCGGCACAGATACGCAGTATTTT,CASRESGTDTQYF
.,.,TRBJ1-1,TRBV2,TGTGCCAGCAGGAACTTAGCCGGGGTAACTGAAGCTTTCTTT,CASRNLAGVTEAFF
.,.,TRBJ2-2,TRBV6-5,TGTGCCAGCAGGCCGCAGGGAGGAGGGATCGGGGAGCTGTTTTTT,CASRPQGGGIGELFF
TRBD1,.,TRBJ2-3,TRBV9,TGTGCCAGCAGCGTAGGGGACAGGGAGACAGATACGCAGTATTTT,CASSVGDRETDTQYF
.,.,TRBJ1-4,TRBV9,TGTGCCAGCCAGTCGGGGAGCGGGGAAAAACTGTTTTTT,CASQSGSGEKLFF
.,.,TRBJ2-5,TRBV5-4,TGTGCCAGCAGTCGGGACCAAGAGACCCAGTACTTC,CASSRDQETQYF
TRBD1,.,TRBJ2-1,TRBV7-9,TGTGCCAGCAGCATCCGGGACAGGCTCGATGAGCAGTTCTTC,CASSIRDRLDEQFF
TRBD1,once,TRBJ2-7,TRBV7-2,TGTGCCAGCAGCCCGGGGACAGGGGCCATATACGAGCAGTACTTC,CASSPGTGAIYEQYF
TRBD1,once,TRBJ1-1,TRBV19,TGTGCCAGTAGAAAGGACAGGGCCACTGAAGCTTTCTTT,CASRKDRATEAFF
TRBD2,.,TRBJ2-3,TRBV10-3,TGTGCCATCAGTTCAGCGGGAGCGGGGACAGATACGCAGTATTTT,CAISSAGAGTDTQYF
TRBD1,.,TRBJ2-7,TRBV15,TGTGCCACCAGCGGCTACAGGGGCTACGAGCAGTACTTC,CATSGYRGYEQYF
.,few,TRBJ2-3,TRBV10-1,TGCGCCAGCAGCGGCAGGGGTACAGATACGCAGTATTTT,CASSGRGTDTQYF
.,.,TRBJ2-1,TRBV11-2,TGTGCCAGCAGCTTAAAGGTAGCGCCAAGCTCCTACAATGAGCAGTTCTTC,CASSLKVAPSSYNEQFF
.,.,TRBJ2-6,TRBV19,TGTGCCAGTAGCTCGGGCGGGATAGCCTCTGGGGCCAACGTCCTGACTTTC,CASSSGGIASGANVLTF
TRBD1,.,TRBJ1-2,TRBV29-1,TGCAGCGTTGCAGGTCAATCAGGGGGCGCCGGAAACTATGGCTACACCTTC,CSVAGQSGGAGNYGYTF
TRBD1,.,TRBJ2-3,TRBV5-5,TGTGCCAGCAGCCTGACAGGGGGGGGCACAGATACGCAGTATTTT,CASSLTGGGTDTQYF
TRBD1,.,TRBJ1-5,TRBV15,TGTGCCACCAGCAGCGGTCTAGGGGCAGGGGGGTATTTTGTGGATGGCAATCAGCCCCAGCATTTT,CATSSGLGAGGYFVDGNQPQHF
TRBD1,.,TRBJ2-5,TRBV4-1,TGCGCCAGCAGCCATACCCCCGGACAGGGGAGAGAGACCCAGTACTTC,CASSHTPGQGRETQYF
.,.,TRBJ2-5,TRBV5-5,TGTGCCAGCAGCTTCACAGGCCTAGAGTGGGAGACCCAGTACTTC,CASSFTGLEWETQYF
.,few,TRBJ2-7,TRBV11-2,TGTGCCAGCAGCTTGGGACCAGCGGGCAAGCAGTACTTC,CASSLGPAGKQYF
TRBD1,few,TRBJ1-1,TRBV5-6,TGTGCCAGCAGCTCTGGTCAGGGGGGGAACACTGAAGCTTTCTTT,CASSSGQGGNTEAFF